The following is a TCR beta chain sequence with its context. The antigen remains undetermined. CD45RO-negative, CCR7-selected cells formed the naive CD8 fraction, which excluded terminally differentiated effector memory CD45RA+ cells. The source of the sample is a study of shared clonotypes between healthy human individuals. Study-level results: Compared with memory subsets, naive subsets generally had larger estimated richness. Blood alone was sampled, and tissue repertoires likely differ. The generation probabilities recorded for non-shared clonotypes fell below those of clonotypes shared by all four donors.

Per the study methods: Filtering differed since immunoSEQ provided only junctions, with no quality scores. Repertoires were generated with immunoSEQ multiplex PCR, while TCRdb's copy carries only in-frame clones and drops some. From that table come the V and J calls and clone size; the DNA was used to work out D and trimming. The table has about 680,000 clones, about 90% seen once; the top ten hold approximately 24%. V lost 5 bases and J lost 0, with 13 bases in between. The length of the CDR3 is 15 residues. Germline assignment: CDR1 LNHDA and CDR2 SQIVND (reference sequence). The source is a man aged 25 to 40 in good health. The chain employs TRBV19 and TRBJ1-1; D is undetermined. The sample comprised naive CD8+ T cells sorted from blood. The CDR3 here is CASSLLRGMNTEAFF. The CDR3 bases are TGTGCCAGTAGTCTTCTCCGGGGTATGAACACTGAAGCTTTCTTT. Full variable domain (remainder filled in from reference TRBV19 and TRBJ1-1): DGGITQSPKYLFRKEGQNVTLSCEQNLNHDAMYWYRQDPGQGLRLIYYSQIVNDFQKGDIAEGYSVSREKKESFPLTVTSAQKNPTAFYLCASSLLRGMNTEAFFGQGTRLTVV.